This TCR beta chain is drawn from a study of blood T cells in healthy people across ages. This CDR3 comprises 15 residues. Germline CDR1 and CDR2: KGHSH and LQKENI. V lost 3 bases to trimming and J lost 4 bases; unmatched junction nucleotides: 5. This clonotype has more than one count but fewer than ten. PCR was performed a second time for about 7 to 11 cycles using a sample-barcoded 5' primer and a J-beta primer mix. TCRdb recomputed calls from the 5' RACE reads with MiXCR, one row per CDR3 protein. The sample shows roughly 1.5 million distinct CDR3 sequences, roughly two fifths of them seen only once.

The gene calls are TRBV18 and TRBJ1-1, with 10 bases aligning to TRBD1. Sequencing input: blood. The source of this sequence is a woman aged 18-29 years in good health. As DNA, the CDR3 is TGTGCCAGCTCACCGGAGACAGGGGGCATCACTGAAGCTTTCTTT. It translates to CASSPETGGITEAFF.